This T cell receptor (beta chain) was sequenced during a study of T cells in Graves' hyperthyroidism and ophthalmopathy. Study summary: Peripheral blood draws took place at initial diagnosis, ahead of any treatment.

This clonotype has a handful of counts. Antigen: not known. Study conclusions and caveats: The authors' 13 V-J model separated ophthalmopathy from stable hyperthyroidism.

Disease duration was under 3 months in the ophthalmopathy patients, who also had a Clinical Activity Score of at least 3 and a NOSPECS grade of at least 4. The PBMCs studied were ones that came from 10 ml fresh peripheral blood. Amplification yielded TCR beta CDR3 regions, with RNA transcripts as the source. The HTBI primer set served for first-round RT-PCR of the TCR CDR3. One entry per CDR3 protein results from TCRdb running MiXCR on the multiplex PCR reads. Of about 640,000 distinct CDR3 sequences listed, 20% are singletons. This CDR3 spans 12 amino acids. Trimming took 6 bases from V and 9 from J; bases not matched to a gene: 5.

This sequence was found in a man in his thirties or forties with Graves' ophthalmopathy. The sample was blood. The chain is built from TRBV12-3 or TRBV12-4 and TRBJ2-1; 7 bases are a match to TRBD1. The CDR3 DNA follows: TGTGCCAGCAGGACAGGGTCCGCTGAGCAGTTCTTC. The encoded protein is CASRTGSAEQFF.